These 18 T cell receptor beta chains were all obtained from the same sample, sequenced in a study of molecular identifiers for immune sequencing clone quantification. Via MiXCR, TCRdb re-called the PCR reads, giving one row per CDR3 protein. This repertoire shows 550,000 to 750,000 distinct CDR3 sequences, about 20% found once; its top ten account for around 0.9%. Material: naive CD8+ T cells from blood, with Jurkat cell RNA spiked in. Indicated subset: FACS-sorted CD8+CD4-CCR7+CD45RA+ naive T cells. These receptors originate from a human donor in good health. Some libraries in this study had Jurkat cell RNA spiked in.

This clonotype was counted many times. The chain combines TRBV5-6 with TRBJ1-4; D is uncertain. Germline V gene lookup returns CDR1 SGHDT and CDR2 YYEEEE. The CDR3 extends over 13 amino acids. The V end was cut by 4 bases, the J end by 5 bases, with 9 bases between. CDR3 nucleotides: TGTGCCAGCAGCATTGACGGGAATGAAAAACTGTTTTTT. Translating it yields CASSIDGNEKLFF.

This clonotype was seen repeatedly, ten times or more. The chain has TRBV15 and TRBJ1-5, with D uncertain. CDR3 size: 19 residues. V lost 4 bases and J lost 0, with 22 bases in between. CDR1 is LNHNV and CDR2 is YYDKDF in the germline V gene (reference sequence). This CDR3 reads CATSTAKTGSVYSNQPQHF. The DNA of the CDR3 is TGTGCCACCAGCACAGCAAAGACGGGGAGTGTTTATAGCAATCAGCCCCAGCATTTT.

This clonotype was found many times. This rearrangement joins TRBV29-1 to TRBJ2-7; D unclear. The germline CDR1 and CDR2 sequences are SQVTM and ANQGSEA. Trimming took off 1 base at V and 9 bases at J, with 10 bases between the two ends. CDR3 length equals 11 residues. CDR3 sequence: CSVEVHRVQYF. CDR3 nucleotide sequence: TGCAGCGTTGAAGTCCACCGGGTGCAGTACTTC.

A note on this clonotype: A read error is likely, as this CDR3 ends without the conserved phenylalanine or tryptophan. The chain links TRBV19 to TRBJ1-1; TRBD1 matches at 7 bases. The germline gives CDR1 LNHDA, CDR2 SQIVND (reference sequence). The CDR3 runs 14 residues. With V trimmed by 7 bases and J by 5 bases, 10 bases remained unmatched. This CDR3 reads CASTISGGWTEAFL. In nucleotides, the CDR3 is TGTGCCAGTACCATTTCAGGGGGGTGGACTGAAGCTTTCCTT.

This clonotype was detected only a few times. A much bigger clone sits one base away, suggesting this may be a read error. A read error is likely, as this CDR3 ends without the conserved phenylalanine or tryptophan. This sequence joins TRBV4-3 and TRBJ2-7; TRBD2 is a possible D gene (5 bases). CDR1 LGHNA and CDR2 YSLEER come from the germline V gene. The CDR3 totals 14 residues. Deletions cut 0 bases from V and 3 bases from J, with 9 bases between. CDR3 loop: CASSQDPGNYEQYL. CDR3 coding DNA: TGCGCCAGCAGCCAAGACCCCGGGAACTACGAGCAGTACCTC.

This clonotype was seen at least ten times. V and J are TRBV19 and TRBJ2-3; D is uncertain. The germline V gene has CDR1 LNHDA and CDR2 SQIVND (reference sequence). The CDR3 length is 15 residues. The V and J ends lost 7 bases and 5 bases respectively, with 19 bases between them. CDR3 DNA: TGTGCCAGTAATAATAACTTTTCTTGGGGAGATACGCAGTATTTT. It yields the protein CASNNNFSWGDTQYF.

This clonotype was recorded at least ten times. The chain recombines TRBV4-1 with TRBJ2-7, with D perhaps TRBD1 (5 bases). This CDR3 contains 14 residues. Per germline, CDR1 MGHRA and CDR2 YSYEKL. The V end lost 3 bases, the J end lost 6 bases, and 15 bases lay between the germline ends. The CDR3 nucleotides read TGCGCCAGCAGCCACAGGGATGTGCCGGCCGAGCAGTACTTC. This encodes CASSHRDVPAEQYF.

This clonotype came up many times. CDR3 residues: CASSRQGDSNQPQHF. The CDR3 DNA follows: TGTGCCAGCAGCCGGCAGGGCGATAGCAATCAGCCCCAGCATTTT. The J gene is TRBJ1-5, the V gene TRBV5-4; D is perhaps TRBD1 (5 bases). Per germline, CDR1 SGHNT and CDR2 YYREEE (reference sequence). With 4 bases removed from V and 0 bases from J, the gap between germline ends came to 11 bases. This CDR3 spans 15 amino acids.

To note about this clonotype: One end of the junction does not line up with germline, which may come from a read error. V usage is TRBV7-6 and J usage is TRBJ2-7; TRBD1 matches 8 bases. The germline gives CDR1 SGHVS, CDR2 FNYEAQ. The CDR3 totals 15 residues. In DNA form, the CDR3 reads TGTGCCAGCAGCTTAGACAGGGGGAAAACCTACGAGCAGTGCTTC. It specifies CASSLDRGKTYEQCF. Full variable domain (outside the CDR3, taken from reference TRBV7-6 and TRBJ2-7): GAGVSQSPRYKVTKRGQDVALRCDPISGHVSLYWYRQALGQGPEFLTYFNYEAQQDKSGLPNDRFSAERPEGSISTLTIQRTEQRDSAMYRCASSLDRGKTYEQCFGPGTRLTVT.

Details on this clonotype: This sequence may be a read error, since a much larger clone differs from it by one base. The CDR3 DNA sequence: TGCGCCAGCAGCCAAGGTAGACTTGACTATGGAAACACCATATATTTT. It is translated as CASSQGRLDYGNTIYF. The chain recombines TRBV4-3 with TRBJ1-3; D gene unclear. From germline, CDR1 is LGHNA and CDR2 YSLEER. CDR3 length: 16 residues. The germline V and J ends were trimmed by 1 base and 3 bases, with 13 bases remaining between them.

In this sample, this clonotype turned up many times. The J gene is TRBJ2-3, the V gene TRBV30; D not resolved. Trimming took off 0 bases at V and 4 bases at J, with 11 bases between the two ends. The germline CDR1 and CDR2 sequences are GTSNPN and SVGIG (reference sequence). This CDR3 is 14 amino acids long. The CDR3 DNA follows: TGTGCCTGGAGTGTGGTCGCTCCCTCAGATACGCAGTATTTT. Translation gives CAWSVVAPSDTQYF.

The DNA of the CDR3 is TGTGCCAGCAGTACCCCTGGGAATAGCAATCAGCCCCAGCATTTT. Protein product: CASSTPGNSNQPQHF. The chain has TRBV6-5 and TRBJ1-5, with D unresolved. Germline CDR1 reads MNHEY; CDR2 reads SVGAGI. Trimming pared 5 bases from V and 0 bases from J, leaving 11 bases between. The CDR3 loop spans 15 amino acids.

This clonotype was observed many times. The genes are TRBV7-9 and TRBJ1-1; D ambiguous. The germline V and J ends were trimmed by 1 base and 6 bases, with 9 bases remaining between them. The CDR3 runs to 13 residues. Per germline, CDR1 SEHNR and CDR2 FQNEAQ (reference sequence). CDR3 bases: TGTGCCAGCAGCTTAGTCCTGGGCCCTGAAGCTTTCTTT. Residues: CASSLVLGPEAFF.

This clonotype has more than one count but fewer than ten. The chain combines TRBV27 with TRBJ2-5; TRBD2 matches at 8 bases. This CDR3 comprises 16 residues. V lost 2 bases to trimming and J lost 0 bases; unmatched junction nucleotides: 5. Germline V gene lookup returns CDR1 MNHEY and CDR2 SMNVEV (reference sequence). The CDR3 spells CASSLISGNYQETQYF. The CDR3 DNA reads TGTGCCAGCAGTTTAATTAGCGGGAACTACCAAGAGACCCAGTACTTC.

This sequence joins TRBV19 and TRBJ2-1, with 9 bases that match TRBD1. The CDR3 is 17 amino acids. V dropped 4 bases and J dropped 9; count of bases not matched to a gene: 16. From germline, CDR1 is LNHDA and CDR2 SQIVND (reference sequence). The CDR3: CASSTPGTGRKDGEQFF. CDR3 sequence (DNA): TGTGCCAGTAGTACCCCCGGGACAGGGCGGAAGGACGGTGAGCAGTTCTTC.

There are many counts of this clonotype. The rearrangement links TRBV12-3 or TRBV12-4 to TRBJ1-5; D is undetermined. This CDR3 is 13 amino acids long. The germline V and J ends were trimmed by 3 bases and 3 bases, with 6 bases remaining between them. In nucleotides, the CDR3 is TGTGCCAGCAGTTTTGAATTCAATCAGCCCCAGCATTTT. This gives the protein CASSFEFNQPQHF.

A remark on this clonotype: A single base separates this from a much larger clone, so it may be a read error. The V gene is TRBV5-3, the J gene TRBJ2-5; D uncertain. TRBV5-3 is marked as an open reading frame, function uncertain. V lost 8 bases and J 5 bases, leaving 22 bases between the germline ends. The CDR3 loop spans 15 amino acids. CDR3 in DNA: TGTGCCAGCAGCAATACACAGAACCAACGGGAGACCCAGTACTTC. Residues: CASSNTQNQRETQYF.

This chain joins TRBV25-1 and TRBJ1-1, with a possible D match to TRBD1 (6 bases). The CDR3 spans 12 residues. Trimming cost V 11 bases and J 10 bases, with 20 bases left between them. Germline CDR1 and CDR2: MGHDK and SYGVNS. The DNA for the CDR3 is TGTGCCTCCAGGGGTCAAGGGGGGGGAGCTTTCTTT. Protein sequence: CASRGQGGGAFF.